This entry lists 10 T cell receptor beta chains sequenced from one sample in a study of regulatory T cells in long-lasting Graves disease. Time point in this sample: newly diagnosed GD, antithyroid drugs for less than 3 months. From PBMCs, RNA was extracted and then used to make the TCR library. In building TCR beta libraries, iRepertoire HTBI primers were used together with Arm-PCR of CDR3 regions. TCRdb re-called the multiplex PCR reads through MiXCR, storing one row per CDR3 protein. The data hold 400,000 to 500,000 distinct CDR3 sequences, with around 15% observed a single time. These data were likewise used in another study, on T cells in Graves' hyperthyroidism and ophthalmopathy.

Here the sequenced sample was peripheral blood mononuclear cells (PBMCs), taken at new diagnosis, from a patient treated with antithyroid drugs. The origin of the receptors is a woman younger than 45 with Graves disease.

This clonotype appeared a few times. The V and J genes are TRBV28 and TRBJ1-3; a weak D match, TRBD1 (6 bases). Between the trimmed V and J ends, which lost 2 bases and 4 bases, there was a span of 30 bases. Per germline, CDR1 MDHEN and CDR2 SYDVKM. The length of the CDR3 is 21 residues. CDR3 in DNA: TGTGCCAGCAGTTTAGTGGTTGGACTCGGGGGGCCCGTCATGAAGGGAAACACCATATATTTT. Its translation is CASSLVVGLGGPVMKGNTIYF.

The table lists this clonotype with a few counts. The gene calls are TRBV7-2 and TRBJ2-7; D gene uncertain. CDR3 length equals 14 residues. Germline lookup yields CDR1 SGHTA and CDR2 FQGNSA. V was shortened by 1 base and J by 0 bases, with 7 bases between the two germline ends. In DNA, the CDR3 is TGTGCCAGCAGCTTAGGGCATTCCTCCTACGAGCAGTACTTC. This sequence encodes CASSLGHSSYEQYF.

The chain is built from TRBV6-2 or TRBV6-3 and TRBJ2-7; a weak D match, TRBD1 (6 bases). Trimming shortened V by 5 bases and J by 0 bases, and 11 bases separated the two germline ends. The CDR3 length is 14 residues. CDR1 and CDR2 from the germline V gene are MNHEY and SVGEGT. The CDR3 loop reads CASSITGFSYEQYF. The DNA of the CDR3 is TGTGCCAGCAGTATTACAGGGTTCTCCTACGAGCAGTACTTC.

This chain links TRBV6-2 or TRBV6-3 with TRBJ2-6; D perhaps matches TRBD1 (6 bases). The germline V gene encodes CDR1 MNHEY and CDR2 SVGEGT. This CDR3 is built from 18 residues. V dropped 2 bases and J dropped 0 bases, with 14 bases sitting between them. CDR3 region: CASSYIARGLSGANVLTF. As DNA, the CDR3 is TGTGCCAGCAGTTACATCGCCAGGGGCCTCTCTGGGGCCAACGTCCTGACTTTC.

This clonotype was recorded at least ten times. This chain links TRBV28 with TRBJ2-5; D ambiguous. The V end was cut by 6 bases, the J end by 5 bases, with 13 bases between. Per the germline V gene, CDR1 is MDHEN and CDR2 is SYDVKM. The CDR3 is 13 amino acids. In DNA, the CDR3 is TGTGCCAGCAGCCAGCCTGATCGTGAGACCCAGTACTTC. Its translation: CASSQPDRETQYF.

The V gene is TRBV29-1, the J gene TRBJ2-7; 12 bases fit TRBD1. The CDR3 is 16 amino acids. The junction had 10 bases not matched to a gene; V was cut back by 7 bases and J by 0 bases. Looked up from germline, CDR1 is SQVTM and CDR2 is ANQGSEA. DNA of the CDR3: TGCAGCGCACTGGGACAGGGGGCGACCATCTCCTACGAGCAGTACTTC. It codes for CSALGQGATISYEQYF.

This clonotype turned up a few times. The J gene is TRBJ2-4, the V gene TRBV5-6; possible D gene TRBD2, 5 bases. With 0 bases removed from V and 6 bases from J, the gap between germline ends came to 10 bases. The germline V gene encodes CDR1 SGHDT and CDR2 YYEEEE. The CDR3 length is 14 residues. The DNA for the CDR3 is TGTGCCAGCAGCTTGGGGTCTCGGGGAAACATTCAGTACTTC. This sequence encodes CASSLGSRGNIQYF. Complete variable domain (other parts from reference TRBV5-6 and TRBJ2-4): DAGVTQSPTHLIKTRGQQVTLRCSPKSGHDTVSWYQQALGQGPQFIFQYYEEEERQRGNFPDRFSGHQFPNYSSELNVNALLLGDSALYLCASSLGSRGNIQYFGAGTRLSVL.

This clonotype has ten or more counts. The chain links TRBV3-1 to TRBJ2-7; 10 nucleotides align to TRBD1. V lost 4 bases to trimming and J lost 6 bases; unmatched junction nucleotides: 6. The CDR3 has 14 residues. The germline CDR1 and CDR2 sequences are LGHDT and YNNKEL (reference sequence). CDR3 loop: CASSPGQGVFEQYF. The CDR3 DNA reads TGTGCCAGCAGCCCCGGACAGGGGGTATTCGAGCAGTACTTC.

Ten or more counts support this clonotype. The chain employs TRBV9 and TRBJ2-2; perhaps TRBD1 as D (6 bases). Germline CDR1 reads SGDLS; CDR2 reads YYNGEE. Trimming left V 1 base short and J 6 bases short, with 19 bases between. The CDR3 spans 17 residues. DNA of the CDR3: TGTGCCAGCAGCGTACTCCCAGGGGCGTCTCCCCCCGGGGAGCTGTTTTTT. This gives the protein CASSVLPGASPPGELFF.

Note on this clonotype: A single base separates this from a much larger clone, so it may be a read error. The V gene is TRBV6-1, the J gene TRBJ2-2, with TRBD1 matching 8 bases. V was clipped by 4 bases and J by 3 bases; unmatched bases: 4. Per germline, CDR1 MNHNS and CDR2 SASEGT. The CDR3 is 15 amino acids. CDR3: CASSGNRGDTGELFF. CDR3 nucleotide sequence: TGTGCCAGCAGTGGGAACAGGGGGGACACCGGGGAGCTGTTTTTT.